Sequencing of this T cell receptor beta chain was carried out in a study of cytomegalovirus exposure and HLA in healthy donors. About the research overall: An earlier analysis found under 130 million unique TCR beta sequences from about 190 million T cells. Study outcomes and limitations: Follow-up analysis seemed to connect common viral pathogens with several of the most significant clusters identified.

13 Jbeta primers and 60 Vbeta primers were used for the PCR. Sequencing used immunoSEQ multiplex PCR; TCRdb keeps in-frame clones, though not all of them. The sample has about 170,000 clones, over 75% seen once; the top ten hold about 2.9%. As for this clone: The antigen remains unidentified.

This CDR3 has 15 residues. CDR1 is ENHRY and CDR2 is SYGVKD in the germline V gene. The V and J ends lost 8 bases and 3 bases, in that order; junction bases with no gene match: 10. The rearrangement uses TRBV10-3 and TRBJ1-2, with 9 bases lining up with TRBD1. Source material: PBMCs. The source of this sequence is a female donor in good health and CMV-seronegative. The CDR3 region is CAIGTGTGNDYGYTF. For the CDR3, the DNA is TGTGCCATCGGAACCGGGACAGGGAACGACTATGGCTACACCTTC.